The 17 T cell receptor beta chains in this list originate from one sample, sequenced in a study of shared clonotypes between healthy human individuals. The data were produced by immunoSEQ multiplex PCR, yet TCRdb's version contains in-frame clones alone and is incomplete. In the table there are over 2 million clones, about 95% of which are singletons. Naive CD8 populations comprised CD45RO-negative cells positively selected for CCR7, excluding terminally differentiated effector memory CD45RA+ cells. Source material: naive CD8+ T cells sorted from blood. Receptors originate from a man younger than 30 in good health.

J is TRBJ1-2 and V is TRBV11-2; possible D gene TRBD1, 5 bases. The CDR3 has 15 residues. Trimming removed 1 base at V and 6 bases at J, with 15 bases between. The V gene's germline CDR1 is SGHAT and CDR2 FQNNGV. CDR3: CASSLGGGTANGYTF. The CDR3 nucleotides are TGTGCCAGCAGCTTAGGAGGCGGGACGGCGAATGGCTACACCTTC. Combining the CDR3 with reference TRBV11-2 and TRBJ1-2 gives the whole variable domain EAGVAQSPRYKIIEKRQSVAFWCNPISGHATLYWYQQILGQGPKLLIQFQNNGVVDDSQLPKDRFSAERLKGVDSTLKIQPAKLEDSAVYLCASSLGGGTANGYTFGSGTRLTVV.

The rearrangement uses TRBV5-4 and TRBJ2-7; D is perhaps TRBD2 (5 bases). Germline V CDR1 and CDR2: SGHNT, YYREEE (reference sequence). This CDR3 spans 16 amino acids. V lost 2 bases, J lost 1 base, and 16 bases lay in between. CDR3 sequence reads: CASSFDAGQPSYEQYF. The CDR3 DNA is TGTGCCAGCAGCTTCGATGCGGGTCAACCTTCCTACGAGCAGTACTTC.

The CDR3 sequence: CASSIGTSDHEQYF. DNA of the CDR3: TGTGCCAGCAGCATCGGGACTAGCGACCACGAGCAGTACTTC. The chain joins TRBV13 to TRBJ2-7, with TRBD2 matching over 10 bases. V was clipped by 5 bases and J by 5 bases; unmatched bases: 6. The CDR3 is 14 amino acids. Germline CDR1 and CDR2: PRHDT and FYEKMQ (reference sequence).

The rearrangement uses TRBV7-2 and TRBJ1-5; a possible D gene is TRBD1 (6 bases). From germline, CDR1 is SGHTA and CDR2 FQGNSA. The CDR3 covers 12 residues. V was pared by 6 bases and J by 8 bases, with 11 bases between. The CDR3 coding sequence is TGTGCCAGCAGTTCCACAGGGAAGCCCCAGCATTTT. Amino acid sequence: CASSSTGKPQHF.

The rearrangement joins TRBV19 to TRBJ2-5; unclear D gene. Germline V gene lookup returns CDR1 LNHDA and CDR2 SQIVND (reference sequence). The CDR3 has 16 amino acids. The V end was cut by 2 bases, the J end by 5 bases, with 18 bases between. This chain's CDR3 is CASSIFKGRGGETQYF. As DNA, the CDR3 is TGTGCCAGTAGTATATTTAAGGGAAGAGGCGGCGAGACCCAGTACTTC.

This sequence joins TRBV19 and TRBJ2-7; weak D call: TRBD2 (7 bases). The CDR3 is 14 amino acids. Per the germline V gene, CDR1 is LNHDA and CDR2 is SQIVND (reference sequence). V was cut by 5 bases and J by 4 bases, with 15 bases left in between. The CDR3 DNA follows: TGTGCCAGTAGTGCCGGGGGGCGGTGGTACGAGCAGTACTTC. This encodes CASSAGGRWYEQYF.

The V call is TRBV2, the J call TRBJ2-1; a possible D gene is TRBD2 (5 bases). This CDR3 has 16 residues. The germline V gene encodes CDR1 SNHLY and CDR2 FYNNEI. V lost 3 bases and J 2 bases, leaving 14 bases between the germline ends. For the CDR3, the DNA is TGTGCCAGCAGTGAGGCAGGAGGACCTCCCTACAATGAGCAGTTCTTC. Its protein product is CASSEAGGPPYNEQFF.

Only one count was recorded for this clone. The rearrangement uses TRBV27 and TRBJ2-7; D is undetermined. Per germline, CDR1 MNHEY and CDR2 SMNVEV (reference sequence). The V gene lost 6 bases and the J gene lost 5 bases, with 17 bases spanning the gap. This CDR3 is 14 amino acids long. CDR3 sequence: CASRFLDGSNEQYF. CDR3 nucleotides: TGTGCCAGCAGGTTCCTTGACGGGTCAAACGAGCAGTACTTC.

This CDR3 is CASSSGNEQFF. Written as DNA, the CDR3 is TGCGCCAGCAGTAGCGGCAATGAGCAGTTCTTC. The V gene is TRBV4-3, the J gene TRBJ2-1; tentative D call: TRBD2 (6 bases). Trimming shortened V by 6 bases and J by 6 bases, and 6 bases separated the two germline ends. Germline V gene lookup returns CDR1 LGHNA and CDR2 YSLEER. The CDR3 is made up of 11 amino acids.

The chain is built from TRBV28 and TRBJ1-1; perhaps TRBD1 as D (6 bases). This CDR3 region has 14 residues. Germline V gene sequence: CDR1 MDHEN, CDR2 SYDVKM. V shed 3 bases and J shed 4 bases, with 12 bases lying between them. Here the CDR3 reads CASSFSAGATEAFF. DNA of the CDR3: TGTGCCAGCAGTTTTTCGGCAGGGGCCACTGAAGCTTTCTTT.

The rearrangement links TRBV15 to TRBJ2-1; the D gene is possibly TRBD2 (6 bases). Germline CDR1 reads LNHNV; CDR2 reads YYDKDF (reference sequence). V lost 4 bases and J lost 5, with 21 bases in between. There are 17 residues in the CDR3. The CDR3 nucleotides are TGTGCCACCAGCATCGGTCTTAGCGGTTTAGTGGACAATGAGCAGTTCTTC. Translating gives CATSIGLSGLVDNEQFF.

The chain is built from TRBV7-3 and TRBJ2-7; 7 bases align to TRBD1. CDR1 and CDR2 from the germline V gene are SGHTA and FQGTGA. The length of the CDR3 is 15 residues. J was trimmed by 5 bases and V by 4 bases; bases with no gene match: 11. Here the CDR3 reads CASSSTGATLDEQYF. The CDR3 DNA reads TGTGCCAGCAGCTCCACAGGGGCGACCCTGGACGAGCAGTACTTC.

CDR3 in amino acids: CASSLGLGRTSSGGSSTDTQYF. CDR3 coding DNA: TGCGCCAGCAGCCTCGGACTGGGGAGGACTTCTAGCGGGGGGTCGTCCACAGATACGCAGTATTTT. The rearrangement links TRBV5-1 to TRBJ2-3, with 11 bases fitting TRBD2. The CDR3 totals 22 residues. The J segment lost 2 bases and the V segment lost 4 bases, leaving 24 bases of the junction unmatched. Germline V CDR1 and CDR2: SGHRS, YFSETQ.

Points on this clone: A read error may produce the germline difference seen at one junction end. V gene TRBV5-1 combines with J gene TRBJ2-1; unclear D gene. The CDR3 covers 15 residues. CDR1 SGHRS and CDR2 YFSETQ come from the germline V gene. The CDR3 region has the DNA TGCGCCAGTAGCTGGACCGATAACTCCTACAATGAGCAGTTCTTC. Its protein product is CASSWTDNSYNEQFF.

This sequence joins TRBV7-3 and TRBJ1-4; a possible D gene is TRBD1 (5 bases). V lost 5 bases, J lost 8 bases, and 15 bases lay in between. Germline CDR1 and CDR2: SGHTA and FQGTGA. The CDR3 consists of 14 residues. CDR3 nucleotide sequence: TGTGCCAGCAGCCTAGTCGGGGGAGACGAAAAACTGTTTTTT. Its translation: CASSLVGGDEKLFF.

V and J are TRBV2 and TRBJ2-3; 7 nucleotides align to TRBD1. Germline CDR1 SNHLY, CDR2 FYNNEI. The CDR3 length is 17 residues. The V and J ends lost 3 bases and 2 bases, in that order; junction bases with no gene match: 11. CDR3 region: CASSDPRTGVSTDTQYF. The DNA for the CDR3 is TGTGCCAGCAGTGACCCTCGTACAGGGGTGTCCACAGATACGCAGTATTTT.

The gene calls are TRBV27 and TRBJ2-1, with 12 nucleotides matching TRBD2. The CDR3 is 17 residues long. Germline assignment: CDR1 MNHEY and CDR2 SMNVEV (reference sequence). The V gene end was trimmed by 5 bases and the J gene end by 8 bases; junction bases not matched to a gene: 13. The DNA of the CDR3 is TGTGCCAGCAGTCCCCTCGGACTAGCGGGAAATGGTGATGAGCAGTTCTTC. Translating gives CASSPLGLAGNGDEQFF.